The 27 T cell receptor beta chains presented below share a single source sample, sequenced in a study of T cells in localized non-small cell lung cancer (TCRdb year 2020). Receptor amplification or capture employed the immunoSEQ multiplex PCR assay. TCRdb obtained this table from immuneACCESS and retained in-frame rearrangements with V and J assigned. These tables miss some clones; where compared with another copy, unresolved V genes account for less than half of the shortfall, and the remainder is unexplained. The sample records 86,000 or so clones, just under 85% of which are singletons. In total, the top ten clones hold under 3.5% of the sample. Here the sequenced sample was peripheral blood, taken before any cancer treatment. Source of these receptors: a man between 40 and 75 years old with stage I lung adenocarcinoma.

This sequence joins TRBV27 and TRBJ2-7, with D possibly matching TRBD1 (6 bases). The germline CDR1 and CDR2 sequences are MNHEY and SMNVEV (reference sequence). The length of the CDR3 is 16 residues. Trimming shortened V by 5 bases and J by 1 base, and 18 bases separated the two germline ends. The chain's CDR3 is CASSGDRPIRSYEQYF. The CDR3, as DNA: TGTGCCAGCAGTGGTGACAGGCCCATTCGGTCCTACGAGCAGTACTTC.

CDR3 nucleotide sequence: TGTGCCAGCTCACCGGGACCGGAAGAGACCCAGTACTTC. Protein sequence: CASSPGPEETQYF. The chain joins TRBV18 to TRBJ2-5; D possibly matches TRBD1 or TRBD2 (5 bases each). CDR3 size: 13 residues. Germline V gene lookup returns CDR1 KGHSH and CDR2 LQKENI. With 3 bases removed from V and 3 bases from J, the gap between germline ends came to 8 bases.

J is TRBJ2-3 and V is TRBV27; 10 bases match TRBD1. With V trimmed by 7 bases and J by 4 bases, 8 bases remained unmatched. The germline V gene encodes CDR1 MNHEY and CDR2 SMNVEV (reference sequence). The CDR3 contains 15 residues. This chain's CDR3 is CASTQGTGEPDTQYF. Here the CDR3 DNA reads TGTGCCAGCACCCAAGGGACAGGGGAGCCAGATACGCAGTATTTT.

The chain carries TRBV27 and TRBJ2-7; D ambiguous. Between the trimmed V and J ends, which lost 5 bases and 1 base, there was a span of 12 bases. There are 14 residues in the CDR3. Germline V gene sequence: CDR1 MNHEY, CDR2 SMNVEV (reference sequence). The CDR3 protein is CASSLYKPSYEQYF. Written as DNA, the CDR3 is TGTGCCAGCAGTCTCTACAAACCATCCTACGAGCAGTACTTC.

V is TRBV30 and J is TRBJ2-2; D is uncertain. Trimming cost V 2 bases and J 4 bases, with 8 bases left between them. CDR3 length: 13 amino acids. The germline V gene has CDR1 GTSNPN and CDR2 SVGIG (reference sequence). CDR3 in amino acids: CAWSWDGTGELFF. The CDR3 region has the DNA TGTGCCTGGAGTTGGGATGGCACCGGGGAGCTGTTTTTT.

This clone has a single count. The chain has TRBV27 and TRBJ1-5; weak D call: TRBD1 (6 bases). The germline gives CDR1 MNHEY, CDR2 SMNVEV (reference sequence). The V end was cut by 7 bases, the J end by 8 bases, with 24 bases between. The CDR3 covers 16 residues. The CDR3 DNA is TGTGCCAGCACCTCAGGGGTCCCCCGGGATCATAAGCCCCAGCATTTT. It yields the protein CASTSGVPRDHKPQHF.

The chain combines TRBV9 with TRBJ2-1; TRBD2 aligns across 7 bases. V was pared by 0 bases and J by 3 bases, with 12 bases of the junction left unmatched. Looked up from germline, CDR1 is SGDLS and CDR2 is YYNGEE. This CDR3 contains 18 residues. CDR3 sequence reads: CASSVVGMGASGYNEQFF. As DNA, the CDR3 is TGTGCCAGCAGCGTAGTTGGGATGGGAGCTAGCGGCTACAATGAGCAGTTCTTC.

The chain combines TRBV5-6 with TRBJ1-1; a possible D gene is TRBD1 (5 bases). This CDR3 region has 16 residues. In germline, CDR1 is SGHDT, CDR2 YYEEEE. Trimming took off 4 bases at V and 0 bases at J, with 16 bases between the two ends. The CDR3 coding sequence is TGTGCCAGCAGCAGGAGGGACGGCATAATGAACACTGAAGCTTTCTTT. Translated, it gives CASSRRDGIMNTEAFF.

The gene calls are TRBV5-1 and TRBJ1-2; 10 nucleotides align to TRBD1. V trimming: 4 bases; J trimming: 8 bases; junction bases outside the gene matches: 5. The length of the CDR3 is 13 residues. The V gene's germline CDR1 is SGHRS and CDR2 YFSETQ. CDR3 residues: CASSAGTGEGYTF. The CDR3 coding sequence is TGCGCCAGCAGCGCTGGGACAGGGGAAGGCTACACCTTC.

The rearrangement uses TRBV5-1 and TRBJ1-2, with D perhaps matching TRBD1 (6 bases). The germline V gene has CDR1 SGHRS and CDR2 YFSETQ. V lost 4 bases, J lost 6 bases, and 16 bases lay in between. The CDR3 is 14 residues long. The CDR3 region has the DNA TGCGCCAGCAGCCTGGGAGGGGGGCAGGATGGCTACACCTTC. Protein sequence: CASSLGGGQDGYTF.

The chain joins TRBV18 to TRBJ2-7; a weak D match, TRBD1 (5 bases). Trimming shortened V by 6 bases and J by 3 bases, and 15 bases separated the two germline ends. This CDR3 comprises 14 residues. Germline V gives CDR1 KGHSH, CDR2 LQKENI. The chain's CDR3 is CASSERGGNYEQYF. For the CDR3, the DNA is TGTGCCAGCTCCGAAAGGGGTGGAAACTACGAGCAGTACTTC.

The CDR3 loop is CASSHDRDAGELFF. CDR3 DNA: TGTGCCAGCAGTCACGACAGGGATGCCGGGGAGCTGTTTTTT. The rearrangement links TRBV6-5 to TRBJ2-2, with 7 positions matching TRBD1. The CDR3 covers 14 residues. CDR1 MNHEY and CDR2 SVGAGI come from the germline V gene. The ends lost 5 bases at V and 6 bases at J; junction bases unmatched: 6.

V and J are TRBV5-4 and TRBJ2-7, with a weak D call TRBD1 (5 bases). V lost 4 bases and J lost 3, with 17 bases in between. The CDR3 contains 15 residues. Germline V gene sequence: CDR1 SGHNT, CDR2 YYREEE (reference sequence). The CDR3 region has the DNA TGTGCCAGCAGCCCAGACAGACCACCCTTCTACGAGCAGTACTTC. Its protein is CASSPDRPPFYEQYF.

The CDR3 region has the DNA TGTGCCAGCAGCTCCCAGGGGGGTGCCTACGAGCAGTACTTC. It codes for CASSSQGGAYEQYF. The gene calls are TRBV9 and TRBJ2-7; D is possibly TRBD1 (7 bases). The length of the CDR3 is 14 residues. Germline CDR1 is SGDLS and CDR2 is YYNGEE. V was clipped by 4 bases and J by 2 bases, with 13 bases between them.

In DNA form, the CDR3 reads TGTGCTAGTGGTCCGTGGACTAGCGGCACAGATACGCAGTATTTT. This translates into CASGPWTSGTDTQYF. The chain recombines TRBV12-5 with TRBJ2-3, with TRBD2 matching 9 bases. The trim removed 5 bases at V and 1 base at J, leaving 4 bases unmatched. The CDR3 is 15 residues long. Germline CDR1 is LGHNT and CDR2 is FRNRAP.

This clone was observed once. The CDR3 reads CASNLAKSQETQYF. Here the CDR3 DNA reads TGTGCCAGCAACCTAGCGAAGAGTCAAGAGACCCAGTACTTC. The J gene is TRBJ2-5, the V gene TRBV5-4; possibly TRBD2 for D (6 bases). Between the trimmed V and J ends, which lost 6 bases and 2 bases, there was a span of 14 bases. This CDR3 has 14 residues. Germline V gene lookup returns CDR1 SGHNT and CDR2 YYREEE (reference sequence).

The chain has TRBV30 and TRBJ1-1, with D possibly TRBD1 on 5 matching bases. V was shortened by 0 bases and J by 0 bases, with 8 bases between the two germline ends. Germline CDR1 GTSNPN, CDR2 SVGIG (reference sequence). The CDR3 contains 14 residues. The CDR3 nucleotides read TGTGCCTGGAGTGTGGGACTGGTGAACACTGAAGCTTTCTTT. It yields the protein CAWSVGLVNTEAFF.

This clone was recorded a few times. The chain has TRBV2 and TRBJ1-5; D is possibly TRBD1 (6 bases). This CDR3 contains 15 residues. The V and J ends lost 4 bases and 1 base respectively, with 11 bases between them. Germline CDR1 and CDR2: SNHLY and FYNNEI. Here the CDR3 DNA reads TGTGCCAGCAGTGTACAGGGTATCAGCAATCAGCCCCAGCATTTT. Its protein is CASSVQGISNQPQHF.

This clone has only a few counts. V is TRBV7-2 and J is TRBJ1-5; tentatively, D is TRBD1 (5 bases). The CDR3 is 16 residues long. V was trimmed by 1 base and J by 4 bases, leaving 14 bases between them. Looked up from germline, CDR1 is SGHTA and CDR2 is FQGNSA. CDR3 region: CASSLGAGWKNQPQHF. The CDR3 nucleotides read TGTGCCAGCAGCTTAGGGGCAGGGTGGAAAAATCAGCCCCAGCATTTT. Supplemented by reference TRBV7-2 and TRBJ1-5, the full variable domain reads GAGVSQSPSNKVTEKGKDVELRCDPISGHTALYWYRQSLGQGLEFLIYFQGNSAPDKSGLPSDRFSAERTGGSVSTLTIQRTQQEDSAVYLCASSLGAGWKNQPQHFGDGTRLSIL.

The J gene is TRBJ1-5, the V gene TRBV19, with TRBD1 matching over 8 bases. Germline loops: CDR1 LNHDA, CDR2 SQIVND (reference sequence). Trimming removed 4 bases from V and 2 bases from J; junction bases left unmatched: 7. The CDR3 is 16 residues long. CDR3 DNA sequence: TGTGCCAGTAGTACTCAGGGGGCAACGGGCAATCAGCCCCAGCATTTT. This codes for CASSTQGATGNQPQHF.

In this sample, this clone turned up once. The CDR3 sequence: CASSPGGQGALGGEQYF. The CDR3 nucleotides are TGTGCCAGTAGTCCAGGGGGACAGGGGGCGCTTGGAGGCGAGCAGTACTTC. The J gene is TRBJ2-7, the V gene TRBV19; TRBD1 matches at 12 bases. This CDR3 contains 17 residues. V was clipped by 5 bases and J by 6 bases; unmatched bases: 14. Germline V gives CDR1 LNHDA, CDR2 SQIVND (reference sequence).

This clone was seen only once. The chain couples TRBV30 to TRBJ2-7; tentatively, D is TRBD2 (6 bases). CDR1 and CDR2 from the germline V gene are GTSNPN and SVGIG (reference sequence). The CDR3 covers 14 residues. V lost 2 bases and J 5 bases, leaving 16 bases between the germline ends. This CDR3 reads CAWSSRDSRNEQYF. The CDR3 nucleotides are TGTGCCTGGAGTAGCCGGGACTCCCGAAACGAGCAGTACTTC.

The chain is built from TRBV7-9 and TRBJ2-1; D gene uncertain. Germline-derived CDR1 and CDR2 are SEHNR and FQNEAQ (reference sequence). CDR3 size: 13 residues. Trimming left V 3 bases short and J 7 bases short, with 10 bases between. The CDR3 loop is CASSFWEGNEQFF. In DNA, the CDR3 is TGTGCCAGCAGCTTTTGGGAAGGGAATGAGCAGTTCTTC.

The rearrangement joins TRBV30 to TRBJ1-6; no reliable D call. This CDR3 is built from 15 residues. The germline gives CDR1 GTSNPN, CDR2 SVGIG (reference sequence). Between the trimmed V and J ends, which lost 3 bases and 10 bases, there was a span of 19 bases. As DNA, the CDR3 is TGTGCCTGGAGGGCGGGAGGCAGAGGAGCCTCACCCCTCCACTTT. Translated, it gives CAWRAGGRGASPLHF.

The chain couples TRBV14 to TRBJ2-1; D not certain. The CDR3 runs to 12 residues. V was pared by 2 bases and J by 9 bases, with 8 bases between. Germline V gives CDR1 SGHDN, CDR2 FVKESK. CDR3 in DNA: TGTGCCAGCAGCCAAAATTGGGGTGAGCAGTTCTTC. It translates to CASSQNWGEQFF.

The chain joins TRBV28 to TRBJ2-3, with 10 bases that match TRBD2. The CDR3 spans 17 residues. Germline-derived CDR1 and CDR2 are MDHEN and SYDVKM. Unmatched junction bases numbered 10, after V lost 6 bases and J lost 1 base. The CDR3 nucleotides read TGTGCCAGCAGCGTCGGGACTAGCGCCCCTGGCACAGATACGCAGTATTTT. It translates to CASSVGTSAPGTDTQYF.

The rearrangement links TRBV7-6 to TRBJ2-7, with D perhaps TRBD1 or TRBD2 (5 bases each). Germline loops: CDR1 SGHVS, CDR2 FNYEAQ. Deletions cut 1 base from V and 2 bases from J, with 12 bases between. This CDR3 is 15 amino acids long. For the CDR3, the DNA is TGTGCCAGCAGCTTAGTTGACGGGGCCACCTACGAGCAGTACTTC. The encoded protein is CASSLVDGATYEQYF.